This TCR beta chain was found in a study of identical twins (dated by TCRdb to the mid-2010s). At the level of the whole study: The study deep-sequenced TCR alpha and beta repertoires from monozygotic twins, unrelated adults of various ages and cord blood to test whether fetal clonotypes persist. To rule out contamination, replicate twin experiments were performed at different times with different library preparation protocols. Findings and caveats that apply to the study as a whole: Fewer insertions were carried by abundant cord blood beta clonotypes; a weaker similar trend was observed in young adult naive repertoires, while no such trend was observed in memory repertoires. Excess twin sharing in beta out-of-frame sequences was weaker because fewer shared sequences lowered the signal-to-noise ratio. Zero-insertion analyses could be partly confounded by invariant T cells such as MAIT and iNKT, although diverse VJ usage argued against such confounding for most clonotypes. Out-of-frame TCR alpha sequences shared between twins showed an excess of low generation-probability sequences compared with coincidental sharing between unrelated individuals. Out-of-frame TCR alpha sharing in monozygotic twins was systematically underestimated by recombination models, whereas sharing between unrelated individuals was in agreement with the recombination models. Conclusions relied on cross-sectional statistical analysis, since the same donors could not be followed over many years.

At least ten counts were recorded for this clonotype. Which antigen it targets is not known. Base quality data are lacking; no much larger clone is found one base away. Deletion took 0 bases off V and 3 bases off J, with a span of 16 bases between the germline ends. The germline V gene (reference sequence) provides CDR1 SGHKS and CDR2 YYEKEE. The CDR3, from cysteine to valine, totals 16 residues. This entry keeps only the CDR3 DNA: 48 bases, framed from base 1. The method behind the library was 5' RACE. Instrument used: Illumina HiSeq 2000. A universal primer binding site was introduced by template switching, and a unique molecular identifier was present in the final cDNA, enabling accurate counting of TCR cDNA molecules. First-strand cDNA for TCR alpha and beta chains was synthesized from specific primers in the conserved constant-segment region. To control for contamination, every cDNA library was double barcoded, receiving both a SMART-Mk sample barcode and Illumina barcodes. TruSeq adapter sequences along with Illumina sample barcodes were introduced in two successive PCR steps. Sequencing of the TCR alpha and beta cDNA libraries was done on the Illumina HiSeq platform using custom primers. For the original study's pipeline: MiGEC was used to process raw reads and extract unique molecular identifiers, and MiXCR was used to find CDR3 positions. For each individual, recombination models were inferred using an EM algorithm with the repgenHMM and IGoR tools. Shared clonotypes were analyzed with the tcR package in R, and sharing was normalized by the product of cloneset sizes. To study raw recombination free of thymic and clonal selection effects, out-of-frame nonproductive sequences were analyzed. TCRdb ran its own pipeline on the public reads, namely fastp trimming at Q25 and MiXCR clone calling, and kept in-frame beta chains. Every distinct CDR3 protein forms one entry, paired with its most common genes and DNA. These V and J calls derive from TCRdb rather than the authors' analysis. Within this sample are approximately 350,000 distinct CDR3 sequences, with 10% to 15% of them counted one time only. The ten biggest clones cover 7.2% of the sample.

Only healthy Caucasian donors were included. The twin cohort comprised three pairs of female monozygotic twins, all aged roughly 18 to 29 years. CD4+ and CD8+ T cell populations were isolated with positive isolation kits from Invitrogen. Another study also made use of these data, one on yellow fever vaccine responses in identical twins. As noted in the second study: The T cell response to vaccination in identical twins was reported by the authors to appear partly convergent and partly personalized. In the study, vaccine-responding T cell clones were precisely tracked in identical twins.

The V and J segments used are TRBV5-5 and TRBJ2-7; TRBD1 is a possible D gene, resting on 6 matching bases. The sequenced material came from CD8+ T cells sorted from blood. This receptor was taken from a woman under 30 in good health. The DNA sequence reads TGTGCCAGCAGCTTGGGACCCGAGACAGGTTTCTACGAGCAGTACGTC. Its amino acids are CASSLGPETGFYEQYV.